This T cell receptor (beta chain) was identified in a study of Ad26.COV2.S vaccination and SARS-CoV-2 variants. This CDR3 contains 15 residues. Germline CDR1 is SNHLY and CDR2 is FYNNEI. V lost 10 bases and J lost 0, with 13 bases in between. Treatment indicated: roughly 18 received Ad26.COV2.S at low or high dose, single or two shots; roughly five received placebo; per-sample allocation not given. Sample collection was performed on day 63 after the first vaccine or placebo injection. An adult of 18-55 years in Boston served as donor. Built on an Ad26 vector, the vaccine expressed Wuhan-strain SARS-CoV-2 spike. TCRdb's table, derived via immunoSEQ multiplex PCR, lists solely in-frame clones and lacks some. The repertoire holds some 340,000 clones, with about 86% as singletons.

The chain is built from TRBV2 and TRBJ1-6, with D perhaps TRBD1 (6 bases). The sequenced sample was peripheral blood, obtained in a trial of Ad26.COV2.S vaccine versus placebo. The TCR was taken from a person aged 18-60 years who received the Ad26.COV2.S COVID-19 vaccine or a placebo. The CDR3 sequence: CANMDSSSYNSPLHF. The CDR3 DNA reads as TGTGCCAATATGGACAGTAGCTCCTATAATTCACCCCTCCACTTT.